This record looks at one T cell receptor beta chain sequence and its context. Its cognate antigen is unknown. Primers: 60 Vbeta forward and 13 Jbeta reverse. Produced via immunoSEQ multiplex PCR; TCRdb's table is partial and in-frame only. The table lists about 160,000 clones, around four fifths of them singletons. The source of the sample is a study of cytomegalovirus exposure and HLA in healthy donors. Whole-study findings and limits: As confirmed in vitro, a few CMV-associated chains were specific for CMV antigens.

The CDR3 sequence is 12 residues long. The junction had 6 bases not matched to a gene; V was cut back by 5 bases and J by 9 bases. CDR1 and CDR2 (germline): SGHAT, FQDESV (reference sequence). The specimen was PBMCs. The V and J genes are TRBV11-1 and TRBJ2-7, with 8 positions matching TRBD1. This TCR derives from a man younger than 45 in good health and CMV-seronegative. The CDR3 nucleotides are TGTGCCAGCAGCATAGGACAGGGCCTGCAGTACTTC. This sequence encodes CASSIGQGLQYF. Full variable domain (outside the CDR3, taken from reference TRBV11-1 and TRBJ2-7): EAEVAQSPRYKITEKSQAVAFWCDPISGHATLYWYRQILGQGPELLVQFQDESVVDDSQLPKDRFSAERLKGVDSTLKIQPAELGDSAMYLCASSIGQGLQYFGPGTRLTVT.